Sequencing of this T cell receptor (beta chain) was carried out in a study of blood T cell repertoires in COVID-19. How the authors handled the data: Scientists estimated how many nucleated cells there were by amplifying reference gene primers. Sequencing was performed with immunoSEQ multiplex PCR; in TCRdb, only in-frame clones are kept and a portion is missing. V and J calls and clone size are as listed in that table; D and trimming were resolved from the DNA. Of 130,000 to 150,000 clones in the sample, approximately 84% were seen once. The CDR3 loop spans 14 amino acids. The V gene lost 0 bases and the J gene lost 2 bases, with 7 bases spanning the gap. The germline gives CDR1 LNHDA, CDR2 SQIVND (reference sequence).

This TCR was sampled from an older woman with acute or convalescent COVID-19. The gene calls are TRBV19 and TRBJ2-5; D remains unclear. The specimen sequenced was peripheral blood. The CDR3 protein is CASSIDRRQETQYF. In DNA form, the CDR3 reads TGTGCCAGTAGTATAGATCGGCGGCAAGAGACCCAGTACTTC. Full variable domain (missing parts from reference TRBV19 and TRBJ2-5): DGGITQSPKYLFRKEGQNVTLSCEQNLNHDAMYWYRQDPGQGLRLIYYSQIVNDFQKGDIAEGYSVSREKKESFPLTVTSAQKNPTAFYLCASSIDRRQETQYFGPGTRLLVL.